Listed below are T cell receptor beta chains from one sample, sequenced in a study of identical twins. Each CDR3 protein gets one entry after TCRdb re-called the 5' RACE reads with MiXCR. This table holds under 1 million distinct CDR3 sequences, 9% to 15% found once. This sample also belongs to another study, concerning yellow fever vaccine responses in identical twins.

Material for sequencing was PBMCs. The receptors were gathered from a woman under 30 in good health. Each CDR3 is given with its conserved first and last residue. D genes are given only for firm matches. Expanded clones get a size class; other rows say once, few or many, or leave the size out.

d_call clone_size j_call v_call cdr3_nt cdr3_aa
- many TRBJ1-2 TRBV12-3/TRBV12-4 TGTGCCAGCAGTTTAGTGTCAGGGTCCTATGGCTACACCTTC CASSLVSGSYGYTF
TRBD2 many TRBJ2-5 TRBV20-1 TGCAGTGCGGGGGAGGGGTGGTACGAGGAGACCCAGTACTTC CSAGEGWYEETQYF
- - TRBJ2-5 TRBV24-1 TGTGCCACCAGTGCGAGTAGTTCAAGCCAAGAGACCCAGTACTTC CATSASSSSQETQYF
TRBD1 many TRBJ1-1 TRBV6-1 TGTGCCAGCAGCCGACAGGGGACTAACACTGAAGCTTTCTTT CASSRQGTNTEAFF
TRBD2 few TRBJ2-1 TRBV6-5 TGTGCCAGCAGTTACTTCCCTAGCGGGGGGGAATTATACAATGAGCAGTTCTTC CASSYFPSGGELYNEQFF
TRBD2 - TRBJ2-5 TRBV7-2 TGTGCCAGCAGCCCTACCGGGACTAGCGGGAAAGAGACCCAGTACTTC CASSPTGTSGKETQYF
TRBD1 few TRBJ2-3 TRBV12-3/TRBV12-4 TGTGCCAGCAGTTTCGGGACAGGGGAAGGAGCTCATACGCAGTATTTT CASSFGTGEGAHTQYF
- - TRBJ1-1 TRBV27 TGTGCCAGCGGCCTCCAAAGGAACACTGAAGCTTTCTTT CASGLQRNTEAFF
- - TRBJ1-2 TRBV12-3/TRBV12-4 TGTGCCAGCAGTAATCGGACAGAACGTAATGGCTACACCTTC CASSNRTERNGYTF
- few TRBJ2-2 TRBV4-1 TGCGCCAGCAGCCAGACCCTTCGAACCGGGGAGCTGTTTTTT CASSQTLRTGELFF
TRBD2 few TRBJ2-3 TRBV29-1 TGCAGCGACGACCTAGCGGGCCAGACATCGGAGGGCACAGATACGCAGTATTTT CSDDLAGQTSEGTDTQYF
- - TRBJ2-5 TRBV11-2 TGTGCCAGCAGCTTTAGCGTGACGTGGCAAGAGACCCAGTACTTC CASSFSVTWQETQYF
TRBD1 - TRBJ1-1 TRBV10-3 TGTGCCATCAGTCCCAGGACAGGGGCAAAGACTGAAGCTTTCTTT CAISPRTGAKTEAFF
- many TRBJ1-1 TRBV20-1 TGCAGTGCGCCTACCACAGGGAACACTGAAGCTTTCTTT CSAPTTGNTEAFF
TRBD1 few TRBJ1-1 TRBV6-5 TGTGCCAGCGGACAGGACTACACTGAAGCTTTCTTT CASGQDYTEAFF
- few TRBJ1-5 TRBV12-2 TGTGCAAGTCGCTTAGCCGGGACAGGGGATTCTAGCAATCAGCCCCAGCATTTT CASRLAGTGDSSNQPQHF
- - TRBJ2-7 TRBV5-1 TGCGCCAGCAGCTTGGTGGGACTTTCCGAGCAGTACTTC CASSLVGLSEQYF
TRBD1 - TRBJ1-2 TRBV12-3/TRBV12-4 TGTGCCAGCAGTACAGGGGCGGGAGGCTACACCTTC CASSTGAGGYTF
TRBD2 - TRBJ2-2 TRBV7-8 TGTGCCAGCAGCTTAGGCCTAACTAGCGGGTGGGCCCGGGACACCGGGGAGCTGTTTTTT CASSLGLTSGWARDTGELFF
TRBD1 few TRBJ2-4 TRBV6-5 TGTGCCAGCAGTTTTGGACAGGGGACGAACATTCAGTACTTC CASSFGQGTNIQYF
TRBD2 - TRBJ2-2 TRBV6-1 TGTGCCAGCAGTAGACAAAGGACTAGCGGACGCACCGGGGAGCTGTTTTTT CASSRQRTSGRTGELFF
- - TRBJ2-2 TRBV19 TGTGCCAGTAGTATTAAGGGAGCCGGGGAGCTGTTTTTT CASSIKGAGELFF
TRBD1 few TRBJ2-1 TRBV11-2 TGTGCCAGCAGCGGCCTAACAGGGGTGAATGAGCAGTTCTTC CASSGLTGVNEQFF
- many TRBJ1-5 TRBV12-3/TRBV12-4 TGTGCCAGCAGTTTAGAGCCAGGGCGTCGCAATCAGCCCCAGCATTTT CASSLEPGRRNQPQHF
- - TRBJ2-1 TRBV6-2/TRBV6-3 TGTGCCAGCAGTCGGGACTCCTCCGGAGGCAATGAGCAGTTCTTC CASSRDSSGGNEQFF
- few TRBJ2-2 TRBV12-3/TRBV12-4 TGTGCCAGCAGTTTGGATACCGCCAGGGGGGACACCGGGGAGCTGTTTTTT CASSLDTARGDTGELFF
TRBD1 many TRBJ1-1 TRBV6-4 TGTGCCAGCAGTGAGGCAGGGGGAGTCACTGAAGCTTTCTTT CASSEAGGVTEAFF
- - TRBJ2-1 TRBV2 TGTGCCAGCAGGGCTGTCGAGAGCTCCTACAATGAGCAGTTCTTC CASRAVESSYNEQFF
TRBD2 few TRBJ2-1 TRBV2 TGTGCCAGCAGTCGGACTAGCGCCCACAATGAGCAGTTCTTC CASSRTSAHNEQFF
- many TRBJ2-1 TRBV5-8 TGTGCCAGCAGCTTGTTGAGGGGGTCGGCCGATGAGCAGTTCTTC CASSLLRGSADEQFF
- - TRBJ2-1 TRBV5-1 TGCGCCAGCAGCTTGGAATCTCGCGGGAATGAGCAGTTCTTC CASSLESRGNEQFF
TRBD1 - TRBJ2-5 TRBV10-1 TGCGCCAGCAGTGGGCCGGGACAGGGGTACCAAGAGACCCAGTACTTC CASSGPGQGYQETQYF
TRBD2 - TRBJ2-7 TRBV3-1 TGTGCCAGCAGCCATCTCGCTAGCGGGAGGTACCACGAGCAGTACTTC CASSHLASGRYHEQYF
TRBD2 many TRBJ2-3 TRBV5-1 TGCGCCAGCAGCTCCTCCGGGACTAGCGGGAGAATGACGCAGTATTTT CASSSSGTSGRMTQYF
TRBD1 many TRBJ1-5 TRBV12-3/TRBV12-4 TGTGCCAGCAGTTCCTGGGACAGGGAGGGAAGCAATCAGCCCCAGCATTTT CASSSWDREGSNQPQHF
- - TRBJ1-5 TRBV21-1 TGTGCCAGCACCCCCAGGGGTTTTAGCAATCAGCCCCAGCATTTT CASTPRGFSNQPQHF
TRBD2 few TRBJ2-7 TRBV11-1 TGTGCCAGCAGCTTCGAGCCCCGCATCCTCCGACTAGCGGGGGACTACGAGCAGTACTTC CASSFEPRILRLAGDYEQYF
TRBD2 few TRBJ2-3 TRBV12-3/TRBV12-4 TGTGCCAGCAGTTTGGGCGGGAGAGGCTTAGATACGCAGTATTTT CASSLGGRGLDTQYF
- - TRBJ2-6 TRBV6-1 TGTGCCAGCGCGGACAGCTTTTCTGGGGCCAACGTCCTGACTTTC CASADSFSGANVLTF
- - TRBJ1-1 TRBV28 TGTGCCAGCAGTTTAGGACGGGCGAACACTGAAGTTTTCTTT CASSLGRANTEVFF